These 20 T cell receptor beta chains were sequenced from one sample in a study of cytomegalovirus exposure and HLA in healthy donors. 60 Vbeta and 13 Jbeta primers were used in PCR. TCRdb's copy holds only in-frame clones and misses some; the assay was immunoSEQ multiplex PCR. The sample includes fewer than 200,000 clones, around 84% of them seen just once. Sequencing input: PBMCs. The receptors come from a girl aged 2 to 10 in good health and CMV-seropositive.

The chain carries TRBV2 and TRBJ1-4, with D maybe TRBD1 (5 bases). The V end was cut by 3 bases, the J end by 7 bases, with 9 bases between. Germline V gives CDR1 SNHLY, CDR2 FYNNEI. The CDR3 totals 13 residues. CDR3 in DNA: TGTGCCAGCAGTGACAGGGCTGGTGAAAAACTGTTTTTT. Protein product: CASSDRAGEKLFF.

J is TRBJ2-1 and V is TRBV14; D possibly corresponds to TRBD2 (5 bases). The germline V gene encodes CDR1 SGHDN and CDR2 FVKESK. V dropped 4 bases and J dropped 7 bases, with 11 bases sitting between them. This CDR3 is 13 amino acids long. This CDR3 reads CASSRLRVNEQFF. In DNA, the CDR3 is TGTGCCAGCAGCCGACTGAGGGTGAATGAGCAGTTCTTC.

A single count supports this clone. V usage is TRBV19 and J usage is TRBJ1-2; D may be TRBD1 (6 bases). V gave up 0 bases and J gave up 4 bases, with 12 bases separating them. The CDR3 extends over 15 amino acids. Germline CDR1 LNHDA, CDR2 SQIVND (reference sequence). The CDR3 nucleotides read TGTGCCAGTAGTATAGACCGGACAGACTTCTATGGCTACACCTTC. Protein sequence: CASSIDRTDFYGYTF.

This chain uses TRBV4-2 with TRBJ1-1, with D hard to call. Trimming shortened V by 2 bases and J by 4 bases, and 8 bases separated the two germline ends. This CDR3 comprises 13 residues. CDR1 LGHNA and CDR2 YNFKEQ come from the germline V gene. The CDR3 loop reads CASSQQAGTEAFF. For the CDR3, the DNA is TGTGCCAGCAGCCAACAAGCGGGCACTGAAGCTTTCTTT.

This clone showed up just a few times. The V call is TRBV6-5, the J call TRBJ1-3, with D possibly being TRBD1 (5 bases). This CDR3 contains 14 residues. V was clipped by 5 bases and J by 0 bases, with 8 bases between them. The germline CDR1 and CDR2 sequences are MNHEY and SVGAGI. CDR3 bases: TGTGCCAGCAGTCAAGGGGACTCTGGAAACACCATATATTTT. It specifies CASSQGDSGNTIYF.

CDR3 sequence: CASSITDRVASPLHF. Here the CDR3 DNA reads TGTGCCAGTAGTATAACGGACAGGGTGGCTTCACCCCTCCACTTT. This sequence joins TRBV19 and TRBJ1-6; 8 nucleotides agree with TRBD1. Germline V gene data show CDR1 as LNHDA and CDR2 as SQIVND (reference sequence). This CDR3 spans 15 amino acids. The V and J ends lost 2 bases and 9 bases, in that order; junction bases with no gene match: 6.

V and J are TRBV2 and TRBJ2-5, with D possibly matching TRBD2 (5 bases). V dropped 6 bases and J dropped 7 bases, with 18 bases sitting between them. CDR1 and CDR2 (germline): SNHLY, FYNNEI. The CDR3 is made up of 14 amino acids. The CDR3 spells CASRWPSSPGTQYF. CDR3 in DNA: TGTGCCAGCAGGTGGCCTAGCAGCCCAGGGACCCAGTACTTC.

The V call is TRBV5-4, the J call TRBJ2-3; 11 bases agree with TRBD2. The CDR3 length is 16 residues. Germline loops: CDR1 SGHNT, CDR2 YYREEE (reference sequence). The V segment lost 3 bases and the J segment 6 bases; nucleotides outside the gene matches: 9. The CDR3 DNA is TGTGCCAGCAGCTCAGTAGCGGGGGGGTACTCGGATACGCAGTATTTT. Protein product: CASSSVAGGYSDTQYF.

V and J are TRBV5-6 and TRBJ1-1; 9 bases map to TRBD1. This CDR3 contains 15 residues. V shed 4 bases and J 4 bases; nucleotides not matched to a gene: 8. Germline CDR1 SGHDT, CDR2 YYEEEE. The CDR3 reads CASSGRDRAVTEAFF. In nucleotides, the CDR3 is TGTGCCAGCAGCGGACGGGACAGGGCGGTCACTGAAGCTTTCTTT. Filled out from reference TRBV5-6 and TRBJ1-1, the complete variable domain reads DAGVTQSPTHLIKTRGQQVTLRCSPKSGHDTVSWYQQALGQGPQFIFQYYEEEERQRGNFPDRFSGHQFPNYSSELNVNALLLGDSALYLCASSGRDRAVTEAFFGQGTRLTVV.

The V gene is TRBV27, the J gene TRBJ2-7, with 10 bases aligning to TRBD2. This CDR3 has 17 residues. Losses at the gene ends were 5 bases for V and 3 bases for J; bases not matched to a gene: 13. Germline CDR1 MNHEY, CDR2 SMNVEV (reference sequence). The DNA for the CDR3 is TGTGCCAGCAGTGGACTAGCGGTTCCCCGTGTAGGCTACGAGCAGTACTTC. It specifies CASSGLAVPRVGYEQYF.

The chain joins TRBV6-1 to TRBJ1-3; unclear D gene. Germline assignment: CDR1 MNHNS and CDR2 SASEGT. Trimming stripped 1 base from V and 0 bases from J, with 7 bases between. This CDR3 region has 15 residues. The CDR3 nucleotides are TGTGCCAGCAGTGAAGGGCGGTCCTCTGGAAACACCATATATTTT. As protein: CASSEGRSSGNTIYF.

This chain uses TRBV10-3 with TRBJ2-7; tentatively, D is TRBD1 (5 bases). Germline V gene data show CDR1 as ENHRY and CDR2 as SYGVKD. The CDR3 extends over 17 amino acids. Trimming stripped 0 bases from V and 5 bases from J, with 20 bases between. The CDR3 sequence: CAISESLDSLFIHEQYF. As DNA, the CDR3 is TGTGCCATCAGTGAGTCCCTTGACAGCCTATTTATCCACGAGCAGTACTTC.

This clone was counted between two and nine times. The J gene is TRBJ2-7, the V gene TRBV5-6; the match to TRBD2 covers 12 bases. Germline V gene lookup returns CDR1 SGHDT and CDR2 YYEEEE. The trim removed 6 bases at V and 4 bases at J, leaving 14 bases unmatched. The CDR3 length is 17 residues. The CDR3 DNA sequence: TGTGCCAGCACCCCTAGCGGGAGGGCTATAGGGTCATACGAGCAGTACTTC. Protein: CASTPSGRAIGSYEQYF.

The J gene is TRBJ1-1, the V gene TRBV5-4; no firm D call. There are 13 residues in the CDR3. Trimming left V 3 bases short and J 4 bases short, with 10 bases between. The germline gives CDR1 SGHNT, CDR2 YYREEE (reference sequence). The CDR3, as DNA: TGTGCCAGCAGCTCCGTTTCGGGCACTGAAGCTTTCTTT. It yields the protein CASSSVSGTEAFF.

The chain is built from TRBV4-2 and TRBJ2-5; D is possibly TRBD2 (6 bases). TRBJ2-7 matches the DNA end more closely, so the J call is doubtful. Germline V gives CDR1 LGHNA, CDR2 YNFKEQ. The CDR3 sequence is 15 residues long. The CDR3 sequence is CASSQDVTGVYEQYF. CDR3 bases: TGTGCCAGCAGCCAAGACGTAACGGGAGTCTACGAGCAGTACTTC.

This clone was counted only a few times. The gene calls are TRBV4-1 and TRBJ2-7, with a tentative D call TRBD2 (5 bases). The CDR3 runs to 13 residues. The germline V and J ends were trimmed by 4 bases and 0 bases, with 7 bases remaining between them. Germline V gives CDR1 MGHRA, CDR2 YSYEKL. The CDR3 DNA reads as TGCGCCAGCAGCCTAGACTACTCCTACGAGCAGTACTTC. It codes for CASSLDYSYEQYF.

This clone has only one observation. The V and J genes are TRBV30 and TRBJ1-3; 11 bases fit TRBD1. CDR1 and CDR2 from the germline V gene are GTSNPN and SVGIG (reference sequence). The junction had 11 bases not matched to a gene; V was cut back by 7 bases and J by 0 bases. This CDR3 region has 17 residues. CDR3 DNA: TGTGCCTCCTCCGGGACAGGGGGTGATCCCTCTGGAAACACCATATATTTT. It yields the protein CASSGTGGDPSGNTIYF. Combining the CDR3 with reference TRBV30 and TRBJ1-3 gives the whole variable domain SQTIHQWPATLVQPVGSPLSLECTVEGTSNPNLYWYRQAAGRGLQLLFYSVGIGQISSEVPQNLSASRPQDRQFILSSKKLLLSDSGFYLCASSGTGGDPSGNTIYFGEGSWLTVV.

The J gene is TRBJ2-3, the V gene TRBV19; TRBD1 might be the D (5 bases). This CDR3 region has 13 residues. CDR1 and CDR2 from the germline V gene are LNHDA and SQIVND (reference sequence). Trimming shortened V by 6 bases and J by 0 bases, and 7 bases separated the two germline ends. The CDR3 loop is CASSSGSTDTQYF. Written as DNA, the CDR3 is TGTGCCAGTAGCTCAGGGAGCACAGATACGCAGTATTTT. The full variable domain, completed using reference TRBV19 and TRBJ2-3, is DGGITQSPKYLFRKEGQNVTLSCEQNLNHDAMYWYRQDPGQGLRLIYYSQIVNDFQKGDIAEGYSVSREKKESFPLTVTSAQKNPTAFYLCASSSGSTDTQYFGPGTRLTVL.

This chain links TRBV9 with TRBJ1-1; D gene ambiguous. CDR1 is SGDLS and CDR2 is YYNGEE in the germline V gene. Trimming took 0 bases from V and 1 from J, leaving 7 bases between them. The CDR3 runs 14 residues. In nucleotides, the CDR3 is TGTGCCAGCAGCGTAGGGCACCCGAACACTGAAGCTTTCTTT. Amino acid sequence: CASSVGHPNTEAFF.

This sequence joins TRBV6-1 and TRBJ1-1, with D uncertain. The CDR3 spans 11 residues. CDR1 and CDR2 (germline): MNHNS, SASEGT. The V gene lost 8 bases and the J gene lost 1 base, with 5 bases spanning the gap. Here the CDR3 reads CASWANTEAFF. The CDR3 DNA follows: TGTGCCAGCTGGGCGAACACTGAAGCTTTCTTT.